This is a list of T cell receptor beta chains from one sample in a study of CD8+ T cells in alopecia areata. TCRdb's table, derived via immunoSEQ multiplex PCR, lists solely in-frame clones and lacks some. Of a few hundred thousand clones in the sample, roughly two fifths were seen once. The sample in question was CD4+ T cells sorted from blood, obtained at approximately week 34, from a patient treated with tofacitinib. Receptors were obtained from a human donor with alopecia areata. The CDR3 runs from the conserved cysteine through the conserved F or W. The D gene is left open where the match is weak. Not every row has a clone size; where given, it reads once, few, many or a size class.

CDR3 DNA	CDR3 protein	V gene	D gene	J gene	clone size
TGTGCCAGCAGCCAACTGGGGACAGGGAGCCAAAAACTGTTTTTT	CASSQLGTGSQKLFF	TRBV14	TRBD1	TRBJ1-4	few
TGTGCCAGCAGCCCCCCGAGGACAGGGGCTCTCGAGCAGTACTTC	CASSPPRTGALEQYF	TRBV27	TRBD1	TRBJ2-7	NA
TGTGCCAGCAGCTTGGCGGTTGGTGGATACACTTCCTACGAGCAGTACTTC	CASSLAVGGYTSYEQYF	TRBV5-6	NA	TRBJ2-7	few
TGTGCCAGCAGCCAAGATCTAGGGTCTCTTCCCAATTCACCCCTCCACTTT	CASSQDLGSLPNSPLHF	TRBV14	NA	TRBJ1-6	NA
TGTGCCAGCAGCCCTACCGGGGGAGATACGCAGTATTTT	CASSPTGGDTQYF	TRBV6-6	NA	TRBJ2-3	NA
TGCAGCGTTGCATTGGGGTCAGATACGCAGTATTTT	CSVALGSDTQYF	TRBV29-1	NA	TRBJ2-3	few
TGTGCCAGCAGCCTGGGAGCCAACAATGAGCAGTTCTTC	CASSLGANNEQFF	TRBV7-9	NA	TRBJ2-1	few
TGTGCCAGCAGCCCGAGCGGGGGAAGCTCTGGGGCCAACGTCCTGACTTTC	CASSPSGGSSGANVLTF	TRBV9	TRBD2	TRBJ2-6	NA
TGTGCCAGCTCACTACAACCAGGGGCTAACTATGGCTACACCTTC	CASSLQPGANYGYTF	TRBV18	NA	TRBJ1-2	NA
TGTGCCAGCAGTGAAGGTACTAGCGGGGGCATACTTTCCTACGAGCAGTACTTC	CASSEGTSGGILSYEQYF	TRBV6-1	TRBD2	TRBJ2-7	NA
TGTGCCAGCAGTGAAGATAAGGGGCGCGCCTACGAGCAGTACTTC	CASSEDKGRAYEQYF	TRBV25-1	NA	TRBJ2-7	NA
TGCAGCGTGCTCCGGGACCACAATGAGCAGTTCTTC	CSVLRDHNEQFF	TRBV29-1	NA	TRBJ2-1	NA
TGCAGCGTTGAAGGTGGGGGGGCAGGGGAGACCCAGTACTTC	CSVEGGGAGETQYF	TRBV29-1	NA	TRBJ2-5	NA
TGTGCCAGCAGTACCAAAACCTCCGGGGTAAATGGCTACACCTTC	CASSTKTSGVNGYTF	TRBV6-5	NA	TRBJ1-2	NA
TGTGCCAGCAGCTCGACAGGGTATTATGATACGCAGTATTTT	CASSSTGYYDTQYF	TRBV7-7	TRBD1	TRBJ2-3	NA
TGTGCCAGCAGCGCACGGACAGGGTCAGCTTTCTTT	CASSARTGSAFF	TRBV9	TRBD1	TRBJ1-1	few
TGCGCCAGCAGCTTGGGCGGGGGGAACACAGATACGCAGTATTTT	CASSLGGGNTDTQYF	TRBV5-1	TRBD2	TRBJ2-3	NA
TGTGCCATCAGGGACAGCCCAGCCGAGCAGTACTTC	CAIRDSPAEQYF	TRBV10-3	NA	TRBJ2-7	few
TGTGCCAGCAGACTAGCGGGGGGAACCTACAATGAGCAGTTCTTC	CASRLAGGTYNEQFF	TRBV7-9	TRBD2	TRBJ2-1	few
TGTGCCCATTCGACGGCAGTAAATGAAAAACTGTTTTTT	CAHSTAVNEKLFF	TRBV30	NA	TRBJ1-4	NA
TGCGCCAGCAGCCCCTTCACGCGGGAGCGCGGGGATACGCAGTATTTT	CASSPFTRERGDTQYF	TRBV4-1	TRBD2	TRBJ2-3	few